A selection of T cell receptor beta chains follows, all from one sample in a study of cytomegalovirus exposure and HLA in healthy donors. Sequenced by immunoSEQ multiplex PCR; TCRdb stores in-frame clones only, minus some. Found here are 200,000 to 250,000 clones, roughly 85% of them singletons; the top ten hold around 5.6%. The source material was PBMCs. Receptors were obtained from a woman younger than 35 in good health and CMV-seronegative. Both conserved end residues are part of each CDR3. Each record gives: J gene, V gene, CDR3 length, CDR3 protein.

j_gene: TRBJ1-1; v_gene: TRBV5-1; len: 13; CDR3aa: CASSSGPNTEAFF
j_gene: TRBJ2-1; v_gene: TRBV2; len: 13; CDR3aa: CASRRTEYNEQFF
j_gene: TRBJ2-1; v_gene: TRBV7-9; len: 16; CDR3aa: CASSLGQRPAYNEQFF
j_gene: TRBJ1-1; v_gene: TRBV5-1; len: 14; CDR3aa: CASSPRGHPTEAFF
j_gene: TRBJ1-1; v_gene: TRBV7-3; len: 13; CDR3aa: CASSTTLNTEAFF
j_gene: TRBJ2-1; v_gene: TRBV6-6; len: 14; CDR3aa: CASSLSSSYNEQFF
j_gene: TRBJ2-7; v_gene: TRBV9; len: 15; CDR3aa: CASSVSGSPPYEQYF
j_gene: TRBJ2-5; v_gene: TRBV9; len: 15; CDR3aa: CASSPAGGTQETQYF
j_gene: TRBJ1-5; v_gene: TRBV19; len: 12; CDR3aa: CASTTSNQPQHF
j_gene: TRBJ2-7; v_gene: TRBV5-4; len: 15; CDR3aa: CASSLGQGARREQYF
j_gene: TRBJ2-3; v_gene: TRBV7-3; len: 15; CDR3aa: CASSPTSVLADTQYF
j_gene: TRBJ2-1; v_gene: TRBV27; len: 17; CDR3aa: CASSFGVAGGPGIEQFF
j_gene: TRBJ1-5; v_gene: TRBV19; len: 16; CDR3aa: CASSQDSAYSNQPQHF
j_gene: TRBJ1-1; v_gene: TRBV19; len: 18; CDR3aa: CASSMRRGRDVGNTEAFF